This TCR beta chain was obtained from a study of cytomegalovirus exposure and HLA in healthy donors. Notes on the study in general: Segments of the TCR beta V type were, in most cases, productive about 87% or about 30% of the time in an earlier analysis. CMV serostatus was the only immune exposure information that was available. The Asian-associated ancestry cluster reportedly had fewer N-insertions than the roughly 670-donor mean in a later analysis.

Germline V gene data show CDR1 as MGHRA and CDR2 as YSYEKL. The CDR3 length is 16 residues. With V trimmed by 0 bases and J by 3 bases, 3 bases remained unmatched. Samples came from healthy bone marrow donors. Comment on this clone: Its antigen is currently unknown.

The PCR contained 60 Vbeta and 13 Jbeta primers. Here immunoSEQ multiplex PCR was the method, and the copy in TCRdb shows in-frame clones only, minus some. This sample yields 80,000 to 130,000 clones, of which 79% are seen a single time; approximately 4.1% belongs to the top ten. Source material: PBMCs. The chain carries TRBV4-1 and TRBJ2-1; 9 bases match TRBD2. This TCR was recovered from a female donor in good health and CMV-seropositive. CDR3 protein: CASSQEIAGVYNEQFF. Here the CDR3 DNA reads TGCGCCAGCAGCCAAGAAATAGCGGGAGTCTACAATGAGCAGTTCTTC.